A selection of T cell receptor beta chains follows, all from one sample in a study of T cell repertoires in cytomegalovirus infection. MiXCR was run by TCRdb on the reads, yielding one entry per CDR3 protein. Among 560,000 or so distinct CDR3 sequences listed, approximately 15% were seen once. Material: CD8+ T cells from PBMCs. The receptors shown here come from a human donor in good health (CMV status not recorded). Some clones in this sample may be carry-over from other donors' samples. The CDR3 runs from the conserved cysteine through the conserved F or W. Each record gives: V gene, CDR3 length, clone size, J gene, D gene, CDR3 protein, CDR3 DNA. The D gene is left open where the match is weak. Some rows mark clone size as missing; the rest say once, few, many or name a class of expanded clone.

>TRBV11-2|17|NA|TRBJ2-3|TRBD2
CASSLWLAGGRTDTQYF
TGTGCCAGCAGCTTGTGGCTAGCGGGGGGGCGCACAGATACGCAGTATTTT
>TRBV6-2/TRBV6-3|14|few|TRBJ1-1|NA
CASSEHREGPEAFF
TGTGCCAGCAGTGAACATCGTGAGGGGCCAGAAGCTTTCTTT
>TRBV27|15|many|TRBJ1-6|TRBD1
CASSFWGQGPSPLHF
TGTGCCAGCAGTTTTTGGGGACAGGGGCCTTCACCCCTCCACTTT
>TRBV20-1|17|few|TRBJ2-1|TRBD1
CSATGTGGGIKYNEQFF
TGCAGTGCAACCGGGACAGGAGGGGGTATTAAGTACAATGAGCAGTTCTTC
>TRBV6-5|16|many|TRBJ2-7|TRBD2
CASRALELAEGYEQYF
TGTGCCAGCAGGGCCCTTGAACTAGCGGAGGGCTACGAGCAGTACTTC
>TRBV24-1|15|few|TRBJ1-4|NA
CATSDGFATNEKLFF
TGTGCCACCAGTGACGGGTTTGCAACTAATGAAAAACTGTTTTTT
>TRBV27|18|many|TRBJ1-5|TRBD1
CASSFYYRGPGGNQPQHF
TGTGCCAGCAGTTTTTATTACAGGGGGCCGGGGGGCAATCAGCCCCAGCATTTT
>TRBV12-5|18|NA|TRBJ1-1|TRBD1
CASGLRADRGPWNTEAFF
TGTGCTAGTGGTTTAAGGGCGGACAGGGGGCCTTGGAACACTGAAGCTTTCTTT
>TRBV27|15|many|TRBJ1-5|TRBD1
CASSPRDRGHQPQHF
TGTGCCAGCAGCCCCCGGGACAGGGGGCACCAGCCCCAGCATTTT
>TRBV20-1|16|NA|TRBJ2-7|NA
CSARDGGARGAGEQYF
TGCAGTGCTAGAGATGGAGGGGCTAGGGGGGCTGGCGAGCAGTACTTC
>TRBV4-1|16|NA|TRBJ1-6|NA
CASSQALDGVNSPLHF
TGCGCCAGCAGCCAAGCCCTAGACGGGGTTAATTCACCCCTCCACTTT
>TRBV6-1|16|many|TRBJ2-7|TRBD2
CASSGRGGVNTYEQYF
TGTGCCAGCAGTGGCCGGGGGGGGGTAAACACCTACGAGCAGTACTTC
>TRBV2|13|NA|TRBJ2-7|NA
CASSEGPHFEQYF
TGTGCCAGCAGTGAAGGGCCTCACTTCGAGCAGTACTTC
>TRBV2|17|many|TRBJ2-1|NA
CASSEVKGTTSYNEQFF
TGTGCCAGCAGTGAAGTGAAGGGCACGACCTCCTACAATGAGCAGTTCTTC
>TRBV7-9|15|NA|TRBJ1-2|NA
CASSGRGSSIYGYTF
TGTGCCAGCAGCGGGAGGGGCAGCTCTATCTATGGCTACACCTTC
>TRBV7-9|15|many|TRBJ2-1|TRBD2
CASSNVAGLYYEQFF
TGTGCCAGCAGTAACGTAGCGGGATTATACTATGAGCAGTTCTTC
>TRBV6-8|15|few|TRBJ1-2|NA
CASSPLRSLARGYTF
TGTGCCAGCAGCCCACTTAGGTCCCTGGCCCGTGGCTACACCTTC
>TRBV10-3|19|few|TRBJ2-1|NA
CAISGPREAERLSYNEQFF
TGTGCCATCAGTGGTCCTCGGGAAGCGGAACGTCTCTCCTACAATGAGCAGTTCTTC
>TRBV28|16|many|TRBJ2-1|TRBD2
CASSLYAGGNKNEQFF
TGTGCCAGCAGTTTATACGCGGGAGGGAATAAGAATGAGCAGTTCTTC
>TRBV7-7|15|many|TRBJ2-3|NA
CASSSSPGPTDTQYF
TGTGCTAGCAGCTCATCCCCGGGCCCAACAGATACGCAGTATTTT
>TRBV9|15|NA|TRBJ2-5|NA
CASSVSGQHQETQYF
TGTGCCAGCAGCGTAAGCGGACAACACCAAGAGACCCAGTACTTC
>TRBV20-1|14|few|TRBJ2-3|TRBD2
CSASTSGNTDTQYF
TGCAGTGCTAGTACTAGCGGTAACACAGATACGCAGTATTTT
>TRBV7-9|16|few|TRBJ2-2|NA
CASSLTGARNTGELFF
TGTGCCAGCAGCTTAACGGGGGCCAGGAACACCGGGGAGCTGTTTTTT
>TRBV11-2|13|many|TRBJ1-5|TRBD1
CASSLNRGQPQHF
TGTGCCAGCAGCTTGAACAGGGGACAGCCCCAGCATTTT
>TRBV27|15|many|TRBJ2-7|TRBD1
CASSLTGSISYEQYF
TGTGCCAGCAGTTTGACAGGGAGTATCTCCTACGAGCAGTACTTC
>TRBV27|11|NA|TRBJ2-7|NA
CASREGDEQYF
TGTGCCAGCAGAGAGGGAGACGAGCAGTACTTC
>TRBV19|13|NA|TRBJ1-1|NA
CASSILINTEAFF
TGTGCCAGTAGTATACTCATAAACACTGAAGCTTTCTTT
>TRBV14|16|many|TRBJ2-3|NA
CASSQLGRGGTDTQYF
TGTGCCAGCAGCCAGCTGGGGCGAGGAGGGACAGATACGCAGTATTTT
>TRBV6-1|15|many|TRBJ1-1|NA
CASTPELLPNTEAFF
TGTGCCAGCACCCCAGAGTTGCTCCCTAACACTGAAGCTTTCTTT
>TRBV6-5|15|NA|TRBJ1-2|NA
CASSYSPGGPYGYTF
TGTGCCAGCAGTTACTCCCCGGGGGGACCATATGGCTACACCTTC
>TRBV20-1|13|NA|TRBJ2-1|NA
CSASEFSYNEQFF
TGCAGTGCTAGTGAGTTCTCCTACAATGAGCAGTTCTTC
>TRBV27|14|many|TRBJ2-2|NA
CASSLFRLTGELFF
TGTGCCAGCAGTTTATTCAGGCTCACCGGGGAGCTGTTTTTT
>TRBV7-2|11|many|TRBJ1-5|NA
CASKSNQPQHF
TGTGCCAGTAAAAGCAATCAGCCCCAGCATTTT
>TRBV27|15|NA|TRBJ1-5|TRBD1
CASSPWDRSNQPQHF
TGTGCCAGCAGTCCGTGGGACAGAAGCAATCAGCCCCAGCATTTT
>TRBV14|14|many|TRBJ2-7|TRBD2
CASSWTSGTLEQYF
TGTGCCAGCAGTTGGACTAGCGGTACTTTGGAGCAGTACTTC
>TRBV20-1|13|few|TRBJ1-1|NA
CSARRGMNTEAFF
TGCAGTGCTAGACGGGGGATGAACACTGAAGCTTTCTTT
>TRBV12-3/TRBV12-4|13|many|TRBJ2-3|NA
CASSFHSTDTQYF
TGTGCCAGCAGTTTCCATAGCACAGATACGCAGTATTTT
>TRBV28|15|many|TRBJ1-5|TRBD1
CASSFGGRGNQPQHF
TGTGCCAGCAGTTTTGGGGGCAGGGGGAATCAGCCCCAGCATTTT
>TRBV3-1|15|NA|TRBJ1-2|NA
CASSQDGQGRKGYTF
TGTGCCAGCAGCCAAGATGGTCAGGGAAGAAAAGGCTACACCTTC
>TRBV19|17|NA|TRBJ2-1|TRBD2
CASSTPGLAGGVYEQFF
TGTGCCAGTAGTACCCCGGGACTAGCGGGAGGTGTGTATGAGCAGTTCTTC
>TRBV7-9|14|many|TRBJ2-5|TRBD1
CASLPQGAFETQYF
TGTGCCAGCCTCCCCCAGGGGGCATTTGAGACCCAGTACTTC
>TRBV19|14|NA|TRBJ2-1|TRBD2
CASKGGRARNEQFF
TGTGCCAGTAAAGGCGGGAGGGCCCGCAATGAGCAGTTCTTC
>TRBV2|10|few|TRBJ2-5|NA
CASKGETQYF
TGTGCCAGCAAGGGAGAGACCCAGTACTTC
>TRBV2|11|NA|TRBJ1-6|NA
CATQGLLGLHF
TGTGCCACCCAAGGACTCCTAGGCCTCCACTTT
>TRBV10-3|14|few|TRBJ2-5|NA
CAIQPAGPQETQYF
TGTGCCATTCAGCCAGCGGGTCCTCAAGAGACCCAGTACTTC
>TRBV2|13|NA|TRBJ1-1|NA
CASSQLENTEAFF
TGTGCCAGCAGTCAACTTGAGAACACTGAAGCTTTCTTT
>TRBV12-5|18|many|TRBJ2-2|TRBD1
CASGLPPTGGFNTGELFF
TGTGCTAGTGGTTTGCCGCCGACAGGGGGCTTTAACACCGGGGAGCTGTTTTTT
>TRBV10-3|16|NA|TRBJ1-1|TRBD1
CAISPGQGPMNTEAFF
TGTGCCATCAGCCCGGGACAGGGTCCTATGAACACTGAAGCTTTCTTT
>TRBV19|13|few|TRBJ2-7|NA
CASSKVRLDEQYF
TGTGCCAGTAGTAAGGTCAGACTCGACGAGCAGTACTTC
>TRBV20-1|13|NA|TRBJ1-1|NA
CSARGGEEGEAFF
TGCAGTGCTAGAGGGGGGGAAGAAGGTGAAGCTTTCTTT